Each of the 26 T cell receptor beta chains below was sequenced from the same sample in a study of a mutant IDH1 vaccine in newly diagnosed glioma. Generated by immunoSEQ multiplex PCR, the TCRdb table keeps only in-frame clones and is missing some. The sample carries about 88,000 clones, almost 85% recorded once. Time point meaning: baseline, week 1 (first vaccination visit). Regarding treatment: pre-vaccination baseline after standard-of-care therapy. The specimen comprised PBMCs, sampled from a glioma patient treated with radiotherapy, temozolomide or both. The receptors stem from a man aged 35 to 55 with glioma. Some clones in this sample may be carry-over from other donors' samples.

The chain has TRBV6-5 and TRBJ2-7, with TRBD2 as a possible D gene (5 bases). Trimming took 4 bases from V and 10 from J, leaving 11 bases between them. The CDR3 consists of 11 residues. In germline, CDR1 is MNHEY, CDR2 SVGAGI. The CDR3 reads CASSSWEKQYF. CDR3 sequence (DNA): TGTGCCAGCAGTTCCTGGGAGAAACAGTACTTC.

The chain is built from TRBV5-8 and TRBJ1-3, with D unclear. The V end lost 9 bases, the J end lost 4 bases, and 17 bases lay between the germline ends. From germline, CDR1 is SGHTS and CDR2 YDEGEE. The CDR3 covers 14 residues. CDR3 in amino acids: CATGRSQEGNTIYF. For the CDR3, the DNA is TGTGCCACCGGTAGGAGTCAGGAGGGAAACACCATATATTTT. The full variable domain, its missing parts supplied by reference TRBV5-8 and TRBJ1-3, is EAGVTQSPTHLIKTRGQQATLRCSPISGHTSVYWYQQALGLGLQFLLWYDEGEERNRGNFPPRFSGRQFPNYSSELNVNALELEDSALYLCATGRSQEGNTIYFGEGSWLTVV.

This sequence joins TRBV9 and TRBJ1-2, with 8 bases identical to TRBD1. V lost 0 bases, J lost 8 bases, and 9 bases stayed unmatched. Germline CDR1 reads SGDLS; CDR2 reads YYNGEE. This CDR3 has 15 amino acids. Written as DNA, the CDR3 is TGTGCCAGCAGCGTAGGGGGCCCACAGGGGGTCGGCTACACCTTC. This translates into CASSVGGPQGVGYTF.

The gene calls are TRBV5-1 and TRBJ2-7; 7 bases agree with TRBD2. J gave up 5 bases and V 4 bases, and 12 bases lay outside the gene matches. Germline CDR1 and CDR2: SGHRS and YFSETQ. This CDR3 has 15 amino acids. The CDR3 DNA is TGCGCCAGCAGCCCCGAAGGACTAGGATTCGACGAGCAGTACTTC. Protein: CASSPEGLGFDEQYF.

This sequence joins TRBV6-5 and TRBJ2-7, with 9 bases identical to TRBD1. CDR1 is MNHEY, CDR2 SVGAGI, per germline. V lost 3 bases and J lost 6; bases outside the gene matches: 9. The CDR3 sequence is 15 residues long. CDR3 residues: CASSYHGTGLTEQYF. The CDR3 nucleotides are TGTGCCAGCAGTTATCATGGGACAGGGTTAACCGAGCAGTACTTC.

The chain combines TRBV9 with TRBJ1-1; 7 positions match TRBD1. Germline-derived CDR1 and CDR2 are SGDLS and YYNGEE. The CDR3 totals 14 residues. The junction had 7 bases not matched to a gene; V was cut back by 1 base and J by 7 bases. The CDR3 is CASSVNPTGLEAFF. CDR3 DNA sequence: TGTGCCAGCAGCGTAAACCCGACAGGGCTTGAAGCTTTCTTT. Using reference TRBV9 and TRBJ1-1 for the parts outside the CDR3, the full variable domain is DSGVTQTPKHLITATGQRVTLRCSPRSGDLSVYWYQQSLDQGLQFLIQYYNGEERAKGNILERFSAQQFPDLHSELNLSSLELGDSALYFCASSVNPTGLEAFFGQGTRLTVV.

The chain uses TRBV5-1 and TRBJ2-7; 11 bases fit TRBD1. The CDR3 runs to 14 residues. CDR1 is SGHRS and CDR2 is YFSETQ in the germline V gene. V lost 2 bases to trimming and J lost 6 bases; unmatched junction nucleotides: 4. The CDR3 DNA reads TGCGCCAGCAGCTTCTGGACAGGGGGCGTCGAGCAGTACTTC. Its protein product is CASSFWTGGVEQYF.

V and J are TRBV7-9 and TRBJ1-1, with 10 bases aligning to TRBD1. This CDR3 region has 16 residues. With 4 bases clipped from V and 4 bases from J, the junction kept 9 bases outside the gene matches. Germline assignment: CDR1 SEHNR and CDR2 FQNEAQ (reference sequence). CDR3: CASSSGTGEWGTEAFF. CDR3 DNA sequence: TGTGCCAGCAGCTCCGGGACAGGGGAGTGGGGCACTGAAGCTTTCTTT.

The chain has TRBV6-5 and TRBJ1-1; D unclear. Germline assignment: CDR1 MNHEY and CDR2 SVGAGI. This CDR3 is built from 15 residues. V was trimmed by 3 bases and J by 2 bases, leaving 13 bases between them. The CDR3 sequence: CASSYVRTVNTEAFF. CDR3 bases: TGTGCCAGCAGTTATGTCCGCACCGTTAACACTGAAGCTTTCTTT.

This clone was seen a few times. The CDR3 reads CASSEGQGHQPQHF. The DNA for the CDR3 is TGTGCCAGCAGTGAAGGGCAGGGGCATCAGCCCCAGCATTTT. The chain carries TRBV2 and TRBJ1-5; a possible D gene is TRBD1 (6 bases). The CDR3 covers 14 residues. Germline CDR1 reads SNHLY; CDR2 reads FYNNEI. V dropped 1 base and J dropped 5 bases, with 9 bases sitting between them.

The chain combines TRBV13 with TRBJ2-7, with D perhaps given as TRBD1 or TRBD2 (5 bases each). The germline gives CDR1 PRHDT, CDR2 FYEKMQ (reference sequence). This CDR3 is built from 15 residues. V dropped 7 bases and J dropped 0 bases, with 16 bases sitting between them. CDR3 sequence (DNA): TGTGCCAGCATATCCCGGGGCTCCAGCTCCTACGAGCAGTACTTC. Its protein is CASISRGSSSYEQYF. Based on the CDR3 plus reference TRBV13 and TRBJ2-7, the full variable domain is AAGVIQSPRHLIKEKRETATLKCYPIPRHDTVYWYQQGPGQDPQFLISFYEKMQSDKGSIPDRFSAQQFSDYHSELNMSSLELGDSALYFCASISRGSSSYEQYFGPGTRLTVT.

Here the CDR3 DNA reads TGTGCCAGCAACCCGGGGGGACCAGGGAATTCACCCCTCCACTTT. This sequence encodes CASNPGGPGNSPLHF. The chain is built from TRBV27 and TRBJ1-6; D perhaps matches TRBD1 (5 bases). Per the germline V gene, CDR1 is MNHEY and CDR2 is SMNVEV (reference sequence). Trimming pared 7 bases from V and 7 bases from J, leaving 17 bases between. The CDR3 has 15 amino acids.

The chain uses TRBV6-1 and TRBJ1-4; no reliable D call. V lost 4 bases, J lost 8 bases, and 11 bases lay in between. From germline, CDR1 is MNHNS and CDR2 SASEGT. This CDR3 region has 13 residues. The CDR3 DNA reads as TGTGCCAGCAGTGCAGATAGGGTAGAAAAACTGTTTTTT. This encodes CASSADRVEKLFF.

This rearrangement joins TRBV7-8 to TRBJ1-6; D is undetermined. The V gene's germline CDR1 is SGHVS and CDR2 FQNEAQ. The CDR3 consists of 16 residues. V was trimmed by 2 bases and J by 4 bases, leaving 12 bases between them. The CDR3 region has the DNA TGTGCCAGCAGCTTACGGAGGGTGCTATATAATTCACCCCTCCACTTT. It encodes CASSLRRVLYNSPLHF. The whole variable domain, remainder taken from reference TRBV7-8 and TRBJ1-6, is GAGVSQSPRYKVAKRGQDVALRCDPISGHVSLFWYQQALGQGPEFLTYFQNEAQLDKSGLPSDRFFAERPEGSVSTLKIQRTQQEDSAVYLCASSLRRVLYNSPLHFGNGTRLTVT.

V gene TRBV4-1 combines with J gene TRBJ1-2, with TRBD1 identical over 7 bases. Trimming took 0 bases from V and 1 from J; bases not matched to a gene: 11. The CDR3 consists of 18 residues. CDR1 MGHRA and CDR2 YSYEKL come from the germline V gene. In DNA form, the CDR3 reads TGCGCCAGCAGCCAAGAAGGCAGTGGAGGGGGCGGTAACTATGGCTACACCTTC. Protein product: CASSQEGSGGGGNYGYTF.

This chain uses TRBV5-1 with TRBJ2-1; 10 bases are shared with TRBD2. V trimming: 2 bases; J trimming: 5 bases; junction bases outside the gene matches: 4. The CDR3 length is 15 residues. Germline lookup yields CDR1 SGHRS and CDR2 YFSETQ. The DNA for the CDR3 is TGCGCCAGCAGCTTACTAGCGGGGCAACACAATGAGCAGTTCTTC. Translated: CASSLLAGQHNEQFF.

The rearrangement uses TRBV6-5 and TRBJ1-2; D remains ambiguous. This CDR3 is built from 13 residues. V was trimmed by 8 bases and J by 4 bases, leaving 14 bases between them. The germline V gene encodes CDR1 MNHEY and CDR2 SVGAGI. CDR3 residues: CASSPTVGYGYTF. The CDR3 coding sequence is TGTGCCAGCTCACCCACAGTGGGCTATGGCTACACCTTC.

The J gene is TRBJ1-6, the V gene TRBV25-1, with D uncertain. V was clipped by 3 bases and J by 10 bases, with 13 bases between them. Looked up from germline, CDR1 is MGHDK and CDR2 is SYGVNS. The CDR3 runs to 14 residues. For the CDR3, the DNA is TGTGCCAGCAGTGACTCGGCGGAGACCTCACCCCTCCACTTT. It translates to CASSDSAETSPLHF.

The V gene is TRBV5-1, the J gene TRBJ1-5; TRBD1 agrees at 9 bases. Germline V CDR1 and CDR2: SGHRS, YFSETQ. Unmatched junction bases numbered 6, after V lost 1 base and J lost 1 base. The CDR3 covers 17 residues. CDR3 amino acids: CASSLLVGQGSNQPQHF. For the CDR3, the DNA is TGCGCCAGCAGCTTGCTAGTGGGACAGGGCAGCAATCAGCCCCAGCATTTT.

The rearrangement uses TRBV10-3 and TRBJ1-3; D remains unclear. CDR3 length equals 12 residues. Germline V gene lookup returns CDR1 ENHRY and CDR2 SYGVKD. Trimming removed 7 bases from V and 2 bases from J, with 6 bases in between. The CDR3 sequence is CAITSPGNTIYF. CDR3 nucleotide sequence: TGTGCCATCACTAGCCCTGGAAACACCATATATTTT.

The CDR3 is CASSQGPTGINYGYTF. The DNA for the CDR3 is TGTGCCAGCAGCCAAGGTCCGACAGGGATTAACTATGGCTACACCTTC. V and J are TRBV4-2 and TRBJ1-2; 7 bases line up with TRBD1. The V and J ends lost 1 base and 1 base, in that order; junction bases with no gene match: 6. The CDR3 covers 16 residues. CDR1 is LGHNA, CDR2 YNFKEQ, per germline.

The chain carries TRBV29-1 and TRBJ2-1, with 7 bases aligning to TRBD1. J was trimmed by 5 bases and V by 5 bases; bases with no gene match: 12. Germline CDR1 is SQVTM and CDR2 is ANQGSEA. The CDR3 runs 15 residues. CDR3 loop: CSVPPEGTDNNEQFF. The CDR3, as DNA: TGCAGCGTTCCTCCAGAGGGGACAGATAACAATGAGCAGTTCTTC.

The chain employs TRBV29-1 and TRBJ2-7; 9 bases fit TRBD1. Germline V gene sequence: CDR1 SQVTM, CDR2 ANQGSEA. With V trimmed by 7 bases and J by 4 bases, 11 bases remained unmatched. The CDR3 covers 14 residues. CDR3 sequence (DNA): TGCAGCGCTGGGAGGGTGGGACAGGGTTACGAGCAGTACTTC. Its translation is CSAGRVGQGYEQYF.

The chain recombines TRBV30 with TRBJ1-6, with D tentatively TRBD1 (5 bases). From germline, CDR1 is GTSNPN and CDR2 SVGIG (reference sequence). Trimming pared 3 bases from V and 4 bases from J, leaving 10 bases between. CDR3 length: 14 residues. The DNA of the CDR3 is TGTGCCTGGAGGGGGCGGCAGTATAATTCACCCCTCCACTTT. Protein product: CAWRGRQYNSPLHF.

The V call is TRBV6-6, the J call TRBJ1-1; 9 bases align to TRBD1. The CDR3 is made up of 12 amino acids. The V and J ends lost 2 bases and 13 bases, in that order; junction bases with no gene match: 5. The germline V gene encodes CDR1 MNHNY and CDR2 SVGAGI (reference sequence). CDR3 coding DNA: TGTGCCAGCAGTTACAGGGGACAGGGTGGTTTCTTT. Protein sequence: CASSYRGQGGFF.

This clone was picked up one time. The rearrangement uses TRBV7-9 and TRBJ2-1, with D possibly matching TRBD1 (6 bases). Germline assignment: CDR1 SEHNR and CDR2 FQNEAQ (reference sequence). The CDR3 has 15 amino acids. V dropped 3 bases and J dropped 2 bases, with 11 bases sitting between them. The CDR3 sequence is CASSLTGATYNEQFF. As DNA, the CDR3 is TGTGCCAGCAGCTTGACAGGCGCTACCTACAATGAGCAGTTCTTC.